This T cell receptor beta chain was observed in a study of control samples from healthy donors and cancer patients. Only in-frame clones appear in the TCRdb table, and some are missing; sequencing was by immunoSEQ multiplex PCR. The sample includes about 26,000 clones, approximately 78% of them seen just once. There are 17 residues in the CDR3. The germline V gene encodes CDR1 SGHTA and CDR2 FQGNSA. V shed 2 bases and J shed 0 bases, with 11 bases lying between them. Input material: PBMCs. The chain carries TRBV7-2 and TRBJ1-6; weak D call: TRBD1 (5 bases). The sequence came from a man in his fifties or sixties with colorectal cancer. CDR3 sequence: CASSLRGQSSYNSPLHF. For the CDR3, the DNA is TGTGCCAGCAGCTTAAGGGGCCAAAGCTCCTATAATTCACCCCTCCACTTT.